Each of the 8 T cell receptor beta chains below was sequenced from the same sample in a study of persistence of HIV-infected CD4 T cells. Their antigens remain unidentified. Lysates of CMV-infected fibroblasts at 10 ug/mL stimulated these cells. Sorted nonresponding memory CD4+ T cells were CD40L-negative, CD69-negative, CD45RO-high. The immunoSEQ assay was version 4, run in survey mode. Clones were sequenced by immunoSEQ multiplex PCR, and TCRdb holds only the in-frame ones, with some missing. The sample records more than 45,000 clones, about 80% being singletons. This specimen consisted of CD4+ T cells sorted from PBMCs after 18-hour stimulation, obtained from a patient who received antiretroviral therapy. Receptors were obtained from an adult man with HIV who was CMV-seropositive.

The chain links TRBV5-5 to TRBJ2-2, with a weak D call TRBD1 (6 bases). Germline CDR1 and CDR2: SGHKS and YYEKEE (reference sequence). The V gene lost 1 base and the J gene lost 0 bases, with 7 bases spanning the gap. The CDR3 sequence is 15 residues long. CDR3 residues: CASSLRDTNTGELFF. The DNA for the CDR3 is TGTGCCAGCAGCTTGCGGGACACGAACACCGGGGAGCTGTTTTTT.

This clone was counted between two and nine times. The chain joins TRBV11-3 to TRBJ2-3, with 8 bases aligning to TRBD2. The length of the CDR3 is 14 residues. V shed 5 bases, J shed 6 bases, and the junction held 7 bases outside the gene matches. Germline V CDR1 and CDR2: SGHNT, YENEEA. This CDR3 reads CASSPGLGLDTQYF. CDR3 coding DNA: TGTGCCAGCAGCCCGGGACTAGGTTTGGATACGCAGTATTTT.

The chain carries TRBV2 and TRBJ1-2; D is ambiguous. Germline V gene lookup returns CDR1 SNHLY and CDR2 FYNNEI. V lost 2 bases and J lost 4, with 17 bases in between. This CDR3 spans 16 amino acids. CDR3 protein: CASSENSRLRIYGYTF. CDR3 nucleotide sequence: TGTGCCAGCAGTGAAAACAGTCGGCTAAGGATCTATGGCTACACCTTC.

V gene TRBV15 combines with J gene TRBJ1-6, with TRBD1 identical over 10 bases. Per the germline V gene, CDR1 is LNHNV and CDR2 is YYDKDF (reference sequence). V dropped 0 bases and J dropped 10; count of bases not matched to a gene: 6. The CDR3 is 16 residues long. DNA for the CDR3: TGTGCCACCAGCAGAGACCTGGACAGGGGGAGGTCACCCCTCCACTTT. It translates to CATSRDLDRGRSPLHF.

The CDR3 DNA sequence: TGTGCCAGCAGACAGGGGCCTTATGACACTGAAGCTTTCTTT. It translates to CASRQGPYDTEAFF. This chain joins TRBV2 and TRBJ1-1; the match to TRBD1 covers 7 bases. With V trimmed by 6 bases and J by 3 bases, 7 bases remained unmatched. CDR3 length equals 14 residues. Germline lookup yields CDR1 SNHLY and CDR2 FYNNEI.

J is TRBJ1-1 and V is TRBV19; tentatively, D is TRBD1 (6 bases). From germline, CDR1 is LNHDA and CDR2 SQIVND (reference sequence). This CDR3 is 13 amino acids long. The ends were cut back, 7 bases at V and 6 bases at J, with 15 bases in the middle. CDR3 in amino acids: CASMEGGRAEAFF. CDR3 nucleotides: TGTGCCAGTATGGAGGGGGGTCGGGCTGAAGCTTTCTTT. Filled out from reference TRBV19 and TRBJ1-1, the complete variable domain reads DGGITQSPKYLFRKEGQNVTLSCEQNLNHDAMYWYRQDPGQGLRLIYYSQIVNDFQKGDIAEGYSVSREKKESFPLTVTSAQKNPTAFYLCASMEGGRAEAFFGQGTRLTVV.

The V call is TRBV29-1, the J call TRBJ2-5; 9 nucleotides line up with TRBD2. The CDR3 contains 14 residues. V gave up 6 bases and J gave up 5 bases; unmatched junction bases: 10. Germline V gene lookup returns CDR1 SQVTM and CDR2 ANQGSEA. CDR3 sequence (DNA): TGCAGCGTGGCCGGGACTAGCCTTATGGAGACCCAGTACTTC. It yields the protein CSVAGTSLMETQYF.

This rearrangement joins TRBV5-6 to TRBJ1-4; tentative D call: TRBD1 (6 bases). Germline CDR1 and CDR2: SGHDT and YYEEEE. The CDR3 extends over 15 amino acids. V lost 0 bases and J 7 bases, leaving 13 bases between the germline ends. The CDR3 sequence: CASSLASFRGEKLFF. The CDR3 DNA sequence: TGTGCCAGCAGCTTGGCAAGTTTCAGGGGTGAAAAACTGTTTTTT.